The clone carrying this T cell receptor (beta chain) was counted a few times. Its matching antigen is unknown. V shed 2 bases and J shed 2 bases, with 16 bases lying between them. This CDR3 spans 16 amino acids. Germline CDR1 reads SGHRS; CDR2 reads YFSETQ. Expressed TCRB transcripts were sequenced after all isolated RNA was converted to cDNA. The method was immunoSEQ multiplex PCR; TCRdb's version includes in-frame clones alone and lacks a portion of them. Of 45,000 to 65,000 clones in the sample, about 50% were seen once. This specimen belongs to a study of beta chain features in type 1 diabetes. Study results and caveats: Type 1 diabetes patients showed a moderate but significant shortening of TCRB CDR3s in all four CD4+ subsets.

V usage is TRBV5-1 and J usage is TRBJ1-2; possibly TRBD1 for D (6 bases). This clonotype was sampled from a woman in her 40s with type 1 diabetes. The specimen sequenced was Tregs from blood. The CDR3 DNA is TGCGCCAGCAGCTTAACCGGGACACCGACCAACTATGGCTACACCTTC. It is translated as CASSLTGTPTNYGYTF.